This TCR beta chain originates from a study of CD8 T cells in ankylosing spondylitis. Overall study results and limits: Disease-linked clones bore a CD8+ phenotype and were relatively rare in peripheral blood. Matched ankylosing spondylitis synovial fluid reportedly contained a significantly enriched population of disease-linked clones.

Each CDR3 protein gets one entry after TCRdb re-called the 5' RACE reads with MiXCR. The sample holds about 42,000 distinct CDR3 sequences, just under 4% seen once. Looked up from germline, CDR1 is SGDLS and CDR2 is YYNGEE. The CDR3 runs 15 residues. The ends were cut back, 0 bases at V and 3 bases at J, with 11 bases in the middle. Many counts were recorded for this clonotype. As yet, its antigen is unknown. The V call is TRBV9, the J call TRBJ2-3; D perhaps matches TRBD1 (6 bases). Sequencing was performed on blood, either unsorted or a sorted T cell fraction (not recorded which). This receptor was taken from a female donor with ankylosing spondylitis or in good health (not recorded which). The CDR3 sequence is CASSVGQGKTDTQYF. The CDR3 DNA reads TGTGCCAGCAGCGTAGGGCAGGGGAAGACAGATACGCAGTATTTT.